The rows below give T cell receptor beta chains drawn from one sample of a study of shared clonotypes between healthy human individuals. Assay: immunoSEQ multiplex PCR; the TCRdb copy retains only in-frame clones and omits some. The sample holds around 2,000,000 clones, roughly 96% seen once. Sequenced input: naive CD4+ T cells sorted from blood. These receptors were obtained from a man aged 18 to 30 in good health. Each CDR3 is given with its conserved first and last residue. The order of the fields is V gene, clone size, J gene, D gene, CDR3 DNA, CDR3 protein. A D gene is named only where the DNA matches it firmly. The size of a clone is reported for some rows only, either as once, few or many, or as a class for expanded clones.

v_call: TRBV18
clone_size: .
j_call: TRBJ2-7
d_call: .
cdr3_nt: TGTGCCAGCTCACCAGGTCCGGGCGGCTACGAGCAGTACTTC
cdr3_aa: CASSPGPGGYEQYF

v_call: TRBV4-2
clone_size: .
j_call: TRBJ1-2
d_call: .
cdr3_nt: TGTGCCAGCAGCCCGGGGGACGACGGCTATGGCTACACCTTC
cdr3_aa: CASSPGDDGYGYTF

v_call: TRBV2
clone_size: .
j_call: TRBJ2-4
d_call: .
cdr3_nt: TGTGCCAGCAGTGCAGAAGGGAGTTCGGCCAAAAACATTCAGTACTTC
cdr3_aa: CASSAEGSSAKNIQYF

v_call: TRBV14
clone_size: .
j_call: TRBJ2-3
d_call: TRBD1
cdr3_nt: TGTGCCAGCAGCCGAGGGGGGACAGGGGAAACAGATACGCAGTATTTT
cdr3_aa: CASSRGGTGETDTQYF

v_call: TRBV10-1
clone_size: .
j_call: TRBJ1-6
d_call: .
cdr3_nt: TGCGCCAGCAGTGAGTCCAGGTCTGGGTCACCCCTCCACTTT
cdr3_aa: CASSESRSGSPLHF

v_call: TRBV25-1
clone_size: once
j_call: TRBJ2-2
d_call: .
cdr3_nt: TGTGCCAGCAGTGAATACGGCAGAGAGACCGGGGAGCTGTTTTTT
cdr3_aa: CASSEYGRETGELFF

v_call: TRBV5-4
clone_size: .
j_call: TRBJ1-1
d_call: .
cdr3_nt: TGTGCCAGCAGCCACAGCCTCATGAACACTGAAGCTTTCTTT
cdr3_aa: CASSHSLMNTEAFF

v_call: TRBV5-1
clone_size: once
j_call: TRBJ1-2
d_call: TRBD1
cdr3_nt: TGCGCCAGCAGCTTGGGACAGGGGAGAAGCTACACCTTC
cdr3_aa: CASSLGQGRSYTF

v_call: TRBV5-6
clone_size: .
j_call: TRBJ2-7
d_call: TRBD2
cdr3_nt: TGTGCCAGCAGCTTGTACGAGACTAGCGGGACCGAGCAGTACTTC
cdr3_aa: CASSLYETSGTEQYF

v_call: TRBV5-1
clone_size: once
j_call: TRBJ2-2
d_call: .
cdr3_nt: TGCGCCAGCAGGTGGACAGTTACCGGGGAGCTGTTTTTT
cdr3_aa: CASRWTVTGELFF

v_call: TRBV19
clone_size: .
j_call: TRBJ1-1
d_call: .
cdr3_nt: TGTGCCAGTAGAGCTCAGGGCCTGAACACTGAAGCTTTCTTT
cdr3_aa: CASRAQGLNTEAFF

v_call: TRBV10-3
clone_size: once
j_call: TRBJ1-5
d_call: TRBD1
cdr3_nt: TGTGCCATAACAGGGGGCAGAGATCAGCCCCAGCATTTT
cdr3_aa: CAITGGRDQPQHF

v_call: TRBV7-9
clone_size: .
j_call: TRBJ1-2
d_call: .
cdr3_nt: TGTGCCAGCAGCGCGACGGGGGCGCAAGGCTACACCTTC
cdr3_aa: CASSATGAQGYTF

v_call: TRBV5-4
clone_size: .
j_call: TRBJ2-5
d_call: .
cdr3_nt: TGTGCCAGCAGCTTGAGCAGGGCCGACCAGACCCAGTACTTC
cdr3_aa: CASSLSRADQTQYF

v_call: TRBV11-2
clone_size: .
j_call: TRBJ1-6
d_call: TRBD1
cdr3_nt: TGTGCCAGCAGCTTAGATCAGAGACAGGGTTCACCCCTCCACTTT
cdr3_aa: CASSLDQRQGSPLHF

v_call: TRBV30
clone_size: .
j_call: TRBJ1-1
d_call: .
cdr3_nt: TGTGCCTCTTTCTTTAGCCGGGTTGAAGCTTTCTTT
cdr3_aa: CASFFSRVEAFF

v_call: TRBV18
clone_size: .
j_call: TRBJ2-7
d_call: .
cdr3_nt: TGTGCCAGCTCACCCAGTGGTGGGATAGTCTACGAGCAGTACTTC
cdr3_aa: CASSPSGGIVYEQYF

v_call: TRBV10-3
clone_size: once
j_call: TRBJ1-2
d_call: .
cdr3_nt: TGTGCCATCAGTGAGTCGACAAGAACAGACAACTATGGCTACACCTTC
cdr3_aa: CAISESTRTDNYGYTF

v_call: TRBV7-9
clone_size: .
j_call: TRBJ2-3
d_call: .
cdr3_nt: TGTGCCAGCAGCTTAGATGTGGGGGCTAGCACAGATACGCAGTATTTT
cdr3_aa: CASSLDVGASTDTQYF

v_call: TRBV6-1
clone_size: once
j_call: TRBJ2-6
d_call: .
cdr3_nt: TGTGCCAGCGAACTGACTGGGGCCAACGTCCTGACTTTC
cdr3_aa: CASELTGANVLTF

v_call: TRBV10-1
clone_size: few
j_call: TRBJ2-7
d_call: TRBD1
cdr3_nt: TGCGCCAGCAGCCGGGACAGGATATACGAGCAGTACTTC
cdr3_aa: CASSRDRIYEQYF

v_call: TRBV9
clone_size: .
j_call: TRBJ2-2
d_call: TRBD2
cdr3_nt: TGTGCCAGCAGCGTAGACCTCCGGCTAGCGGGGGGGAACACCGGGGAGCTGTTTTTT
cdr3_aa: CASSVDLRLAGGNTGELFF

v_call: TRBV30
clone_size: .
j_call: TRBJ1-5
d_call: .
cdr3_nt: TGTGCCTGGAGTGAGGGGACACTGAATCAGCCCCAGCATTTT
cdr3_aa: CAWSEGTLNQPQHF

v_call: TRBV7-9
clone_size: .
j_call: TRBJ2-7
d_call: TRBD1
cdr3_nt: TGTGCCAGCAGCTACCGGGACAGGGCTGAAGAGCAGTACTTC
cdr3_aa: CASSYRDRAEEQYF

v_call: TRBV19
clone_size: .
j_call: TRBJ2-7
d_call: TRBD1
cdr3_nt: TGTGCCAGTAGTAAGGGACAGGCCACCTACGAGCAGTACTTC
cdr3_aa: CASSKGQATYEQYF

v_call: TRBV28
clone_size: .
j_call: TRBJ2-7
d_call: .
cdr3_nt: TGTGCCAGCAGTACCGGGACCGTATACGAGCAGTACTTC
cdr3_aa: CASSTGTVYEQYF

v_call: TRBV14
clone_size: .
j_call: TRBJ2-6
d_call: .
cdr3_nt: TGTGCCAGCAGCCAAAGAGTATCTGGGGCCAACGTCCTGACTTTC
cdr3_aa: CASSQRVSGANVLTF

v_call: TRBV15
clone_size: .
j_call: TRBJ2-2
d_call: TRBD2
cdr3_nt: TGTGCCACCAGCAGAGTTAGAGCGGGGGGGCCGGGCACCGGGGAGCTGTTTTTT
cdr3_aa: CATSRVRAGGPGTGELFF

v_call: TRBV5-1
clone_size: .
j_call: TRBJ2-1
d_call: .
cdr3_nt: TGCGCCAGCAGCTTGGAGAGGGCCGATGAGCAGTTCTTC
cdr3_aa: CASSLERADEQFF

v_call: TRBV6-1
clone_size: .
j_call: TRBJ2-5
d_call: .
cdr3_nt: TGTGCCAGCAGGCCTAGCGTCGCCTTAGAGACCCAGTACTTC
cdr3_aa: CASRPSVALETQYF

v_call: TRBV5-1
clone_size: .
j_call: TRBJ1-6
d_call: TRBD1
cdr3_nt: TGCGCCAGCAGCTTGGGGGGACAGGGGTACTCACCCCTCCACTTT
cdr3_aa: CASSLGGQGYSPLHF

v_call: TRBV10-1
clone_size: .
j_call: TRBJ2-3
d_call: TRBD2
cdr3_nt: TGCGCCAGCAGCCTAGCGGGCAGCACAGATACGCAGTATTTT
cdr3_aa: CASSLAGSTDTQYF

v_call: TRBV6-5
clone_size: .
j_call: TRBJ2-5
d_call: TRBD1
cdr3_nt: TGTGCCAGCAGCCGGGACAGGAGGGAGACCCAGTACTTC
cdr3_aa: CASSRDRRETQYF

v_call: TRBV10-2
clone_size: .
j_call: TRBJ2-2
d_call: .
cdr3_nt: TGCGCCAGCTGTCGACAGTTACACACCGGGGAGCTGTTTTTT
cdr3_aa: CASCRQLHTGELFF